These 21 T cell receptor beta chains were sequenced from one sample in a study of cytomegalovirus exposure and HLA in healthy donors. The PCR was carried out with 60 Vbeta primers and 13 Jbeta primers. Assay used: immunoSEQ multiplex PCR; TCRdb lists only in-frame clones, some missing. The sample includes around 63,000 clones, roughly 84% of them seen just once. The sequencing input was PBMCs. These receptors were collected from a woman aged 25 to 39 in good health and CMV-seronegative.

This clone has just one count. V and J are TRBV7-9 and TRBJ2-1, with 11 bases matching TRBD2. Trimming took 5 bases from V and 5 from J; bases not matched to a gene: 11. The germline V gene has CDR1 SEHNR and CDR2 FQNEAQ (reference sequence). This CDR3 is built from 17 residues. CDR3 protein: CASSPIMTSGAHNEQFF. DNA of the CDR3: TGTGCCAGCAGCCCCATAATGACTAGCGGGGCTCACAATGAGCAGTTCTTC.

A note on this clone: The junction departs from the called germline gene at one end, perhaps through a read error. V gene TRBV7-9 combines with J gene TRBJ2-2; D perhaps matches TRBD2 (5 bases). The germline V gene encodes CDR1 SEHNR and CDR2 FQNEAQ (reference sequence). The CDR3 covers 17 residues. The CDR3 sequence is CSSSLAPGMTNTGELFF. The CDR3 bases are TGTTCCAGCAGCTTAGCCCCCGGGATGACGAACACCGGGGAGCTGTTTTTT.

The chain has TRBV7-2 and TRBJ1-5, with a weak D call TRBD1 (5 bases). Germline V gene sequence: CDR1 SGHTA, CDR2 FQGNSA. The CDR3 loop spans 13 amino acids. The ends were cut back, 8 bases at V and 4 bases at J, with 12 bases in the middle. In DNA, the CDR3 is TGTGCCAGCGGCCAGGGTCCGAATCAGCCCCAGCATTTT. This translates into CASGQGPNQPQHF.

The chain is built from TRBV30 and TRBJ2-6, with 15 bases lining up with TRBD2. The CDR3 spans 17 residues. V gave up 3 bases and J gave up 4 bases; unmatched junction bases: 4. CDR1 GTSNPN and CDR2 SVGIG come from the germline V gene (reference sequence). CDR3 residues: CAWRGLAGGSGANVLTF. The CDR3 DNA follows: TGTGCCTGGAGGGGACTAGCGGGAGGAAGCGGGGCCAACGTCCTGACTTTC. Based on the CDR3 plus reference TRBV30 and TRBJ2-6, the full variable domain is SQTIHQWPATLVQPVGSPLSLECTVEGTSNPNLYWYRQAAGRGLQLLFYSVGIGQISSEVPQNLSASRPQDRQFILSSKKLLLSDSGFYLCAWRGLAGGSGANVLTFGAGSRLTVL.

This clone was detected a few times. V and J are TRBV19 and TRBJ1-2; a possible D gene is TRBD1 (5 bases). Germline V lookup: CDR1 LNHDA, CDR2 SQIVND (reference sequence). The V end lost 3 bases, the J end lost 4 bases, and 12 bases lay between the germline ends. The CDR3 totals 14 residues. CDR3 loop: CASSMGQDAYGYTF. For the CDR3, the DNA is TGTGCCAGTAGTATGGGGCAGGACGCCTATGGCTACACCTTC. The complete variable domain, with remaining parts taken from reference TRBV19 and TRBJ1-2, reads DGGITQSPKYLFRKEGQNVTLSCEQNLNHDAMYWYRQDPGQGLRLIYYSQIVNDFQKGDIAEGYSVSREKKESFPLTVTSAQKNPTAFYLCASSMGQDAYGYTFGSGTRLTVV.

The chain combines TRBV25-1 with TRBJ1-1; D is perhaps TRBD1 (6 bases). Per the germline V gene, CDR1 is MGHDK and CDR2 is SYGVNS. V gave up 5 bases and J gave up 2 bases, with 9 bases separating them. CDR3 size: 13 residues. The CDR3 DNA follows: TGTGCCAGCAGTAAAGGGGGTAACACTGAAGCTTTCTTT. Its translation: CASSKGGNTEAFF.

The J gene is TRBJ1-1, the V gene TRBV4-2; 7 bases line up with TRBD1. The CDR3 length is 15 residues. The junction had 6 bases not matched to a gene; V was cut back by 3 bases and J by 2 bases. In germline, CDR1 is LGHNA, CDR2 YNFKEQ. This CDR3 is CASSHPDRENTEAFF. The DNA of the CDR3 is TGTGCCAGCAGCCACCCCGACAGGGAAAACACTGAAGCTTTCTTT.

The chain is built from TRBV7-9 and TRBJ1-1; possible D gene TRBD1, 6 bases. This CDR3 contains 12 residues. Trimming removed 2 bases from V and 9 bases from J, with 10 bases in between. Germline lookup yields CDR1 SEHNR and CDR2 FQNEAQ (reference sequence). In DNA, the CDR3 is TGTGCCAGCAGCTTAATGCAGGGGCAAGCTTTCTTT. Translation gives CASSLMQGQAFF.

V gene TRBV5-1 combines with J gene TRBJ2-7; 7 bases map to TRBD1. Germline assignment: CDR1 SGHRS and CDR2 YFSETQ. V lost 2 bases and J lost 3; bases outside the gene matches: 8. This CDR3 region has 15 residues. In DNA form, the CDR3 reads TGCGCCAGCAGCTTTTGGACAGGTGTAAACTACGAGCAGTACTTC. As protein: CASSFWTGVNYEQYF.

This chain links TRBV15 with TRBJ2-5; possibly TRBD2 for D (6 bases). The CDR3 length is 17 residues. V was shortened by 2 bases and J by 1 base, with 17 bases between the two germline ends. CDR1 is LNHNV, CDR2 YYDKDF, per germline (reference sequence). The DNA for the CDR3 is TGTGCCACCAGCAGACCTAGGACTACGCAAAGCCAAGAGACCCAGTACTTC. It translates to CATSRPRTTQSQETQYF.

The rearrangement links TRBV30 to TRBJ1-4; 11 bases line up with TRBD1. Germline assignment: CDR1 GTSNPN and CDR2 SVGIG (reference sequence). V dropped 3 bases and J dropped 0; count of bases not matched to a gene: 3. CDR3 length: 16 amino acids. The CDR3 sequence: CAWRDRGLATNEKLFF. As DNA, the CDR3 is TGTGCCTGGAGGGACAGGGGGCTTGCAACTAATGAAAAACTGTTTTTT. The full variable domain, completed using reference TRBV30 and TRBJ1-4, is SQTIHQWPATLVQPVGSPLSLECTVEGTSNPNLYWYRQAAGRGLQLLFYSVGIGQISSEVPQNLSASRPQDRQFILSSKKLLLSDSGFYLCAWRDRGLATNEKLFFGSGTQLSVL.

This clone is a singleton in its sample. The V and J genes are TRBV6-5 and TRBJ1-1; maybe TRBD1 (5 bases). Germline V gives CDR1 MNHEY, CDR2 SVGAGI. This CDR3 comprises 14 residues. Trimming removed 4 bases at V and 3 bases at J, with 12 bases between. The CDR3: CASSSAGRHTEAFF. The CDR3 DNA is TGTGCCAGCAGTTCAGCAGGGAGGCACACTGAAGCTTTCTTT.

This chain uses TRBV4-3 with TRBJ2-7; a possible D gene is TRBD1 (5 bases). This CDR3 spans 14 amino acids. With 0 bases removed from V and 1 base from J, the gap between germline ends came to 7 bases. Germline CDR1 LGHNA, CDR2 YSLEER. In DNA, the CDR3 is TGCGCCAGCAGCCAAGAGGGGCCTTCCTACGAGCAGTACGTC. As protein: CASSQEGPSYEQYV.

The rearrangement uses TRBV19 and TRBJ1-1; no clear D. Germline values: CDR1 LNHDA, CDR2 SQIVND (reference sequence). This CDR3 is built from 15 residues. Between the trimmed V and J ends, which lost 3 bases and 0 bases, there was a span of 11 bases. The CDR3 protein is CASSIQPEMNTEAFF. The CDR3 DNA is TGTGCCAGTAGTATTCAGCCGGAGATGAACACTGAAGCTTTCTTT.

This rearrangement joins TRBV2 to TRBJ2-3; TRBD2 matches at 8 bases. V was clipped by 7 bases and J by 0 bases; unmatched bases: 9. The CDR3 is 16 residues long. Per germline, CDR1 SNHLY and CDR2 FYNNEI. The CDR3 sequence is CASTTGTSLSTDTQYF. The CDR3 DNA reads as TGTGCCAGCACTACCGGGACTAGTCTTAGCACAGATACGCAGTATTTT. Looking up the rest from reference TRBV2 and TRBJ2-3 gives the full variable domain: EPEVTQTPSHQVTQMGQEVILRCVPISNHLYFYWYRQILGQKVEFLVSFYNNEISEKSEIFDDQFSVERPDGSNFTLKIRSTKLEDSAMYFCASTTGTSLSTDTQYFGPGTRLTVL.

The gene calls are TRBV6-1 and TRBJ2-3, with a weak D call TRBD1 (6 bases). The germline gives CDR1 MNHNS, CDR2 SASEGT. V was shortened by 5 bases and J by 6 bases, with 18 bases between the two germline ends. The CDR3 covers 15 residues. The CDR3 here is CASSLGGFSADTQYF. CDR3 DNA sequence: TGTGCCAGCAGTTTAGGGGGATTCTCGGCTGATACGCAGTATTTT.

The chain combines TRBV11-2 with TRBJ2-5; 8 bases agree with TRBD2. Germline V gene data show CDR1 as SGHAT and CDR2 as FQNNGV. With 4 bases clipped from V and 3 bases from J, the junction kept 7 bases outside the gene matches. The CDR3 has 15 residues. The DNA of the CDR3 is TGTGCCAGCAGCTCCGGGACTAGGGCGGAAGAGACCCAGTACTTC. Protein product: CASSSGTRAEETQYF.

The chain joins TRBV2 to TRBJ2-5; 7 bases match TRBD2. CDR1 is SNHLY and CDR2 is FYNNEI in the germline V gene. The CDR3 covers 15 residues. J lost 2 bases, V lost 5 bases, and 8 bases had no gene match. This chain's CDR3 is CASSPRTSPQETQYF. CDR3 coding DNA: TGTGCCAGCAGTCCCCGGACTAGTCCTCAAGAGACCCAGTACTTC. Full variable domain (remainder filled in from reference TRBV2 and TRBJ2-5): EPEVTQTPSHQVTQMGQEVILRCVPISNHLYFYWYRQILGQKVEFLVSFYNNEISEKSEIFDDQFSVERPDGSNFTLKIRSTKLEDSAMYFCASSPRTSPQETQYFGPGTRLLVL.

The chain employs TRBV7-3 and TRBJ2-2, with 11 positions matching TRBD2. Germline assignment: CDR1 SGHTA and CDR2 FQGTGA. V lost 5 bases to trimming and J lost 5 bases; unmatched junction nucleotides: 7. The CDR3 is made up of 16 amino acids. The CDR3 DNA follows: TGTGCCAGCAGCCAACTAGCGGGAGAGGGGACCGGGGAGCTGTTTTTT. Protein product: CASSQLAGEGTGELFF.

This clone was counted a single time. Relative to the germline gene, one junction end is altered; a read error may explain this. This sequence joins TRBV7-2 and TRBJ2-1; TRBD1 might be the D (6 bases). The germline V gene encodes CDR1 SGHTA and CDR2 FQGNSA. The CDR3 covers 15 residues. CDR3 residues: CASSFDRSSYNEQLF. In DNA, the CDR3 is TGTGCCAGCAGCTTCGACAGGAGCTCCTACAATGAGCAGCTCTTC.

The chain joins TRBV29-1 to TRBJ2-3; D is ambiguous. The CDR3 runs 13 residues. Germline V lookup: CDR1 SQVTM, CDR2 ANQGSEA. The germline V and J ends were trimmed by 4 bases and 2 bases, with 10 bases remaining between them. This chain's CDR3 is CSVATLVTDTQYF. CDR3 sequence (DNA): TGCAGCGTTGCGACTTTAGTCACAGATACGCAGTATTTT.